This note documents a single T cell receptor beta chain sequence. The source of the sample is a study of blood T cell repertoires in COVID-19. Study-level background: COVID-19 samples, acute and convalescent, were from the United States, Italy and Spain.

As originally analysed: Amplification of reference gene primers provided the estimated nucleated cell counts. Assay: immunoSEQ multiplex PCR; the TCRdb copy retains only in-frame clones and omits some. V and J calls and clone size are as listed in that table; D and trimming were resolved from the DNA. Found here are over 60,000 clones, 90% of them singletons; the top ten hold about 5%. In germline, CDR1 is SNHLY, CDR2 FYNNEI. The CDR3 is made up of 18 amino acids. The trim removed 0 bases at V and 0 bases at J, leaving 7 bases unmatched. The sequenced sample consisted of peripheral blood. This receptor was obtained from a man in his fifties with acute or convalescent COVID-19. V and J are TRBV2 and TRBJ1-1, with TRBD1 identical over 10 bases. CDR3 nucleotides: TGTGCCAGCAGTGAAGCGGGTGGACAGGGGGGAGTGAACACTGAAGCTTTCTTT. This codes for CASSEAGGQGGVNTEAFF.